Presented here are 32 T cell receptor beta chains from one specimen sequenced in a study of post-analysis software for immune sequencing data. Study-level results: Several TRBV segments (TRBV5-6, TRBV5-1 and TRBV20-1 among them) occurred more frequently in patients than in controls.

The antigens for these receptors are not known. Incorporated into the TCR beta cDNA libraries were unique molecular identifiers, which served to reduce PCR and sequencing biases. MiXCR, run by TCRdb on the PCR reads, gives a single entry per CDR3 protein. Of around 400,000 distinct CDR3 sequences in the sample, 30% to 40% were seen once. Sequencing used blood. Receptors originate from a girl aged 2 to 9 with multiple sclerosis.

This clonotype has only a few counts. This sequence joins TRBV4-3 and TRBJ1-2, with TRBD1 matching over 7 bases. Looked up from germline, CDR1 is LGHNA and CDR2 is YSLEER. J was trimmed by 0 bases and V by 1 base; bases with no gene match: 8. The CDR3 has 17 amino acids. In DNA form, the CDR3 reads TGCGCCAGCAGCCAAGCTCCCGGGACAGCATCTAACTATGGCTACACCTTC. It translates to CASSQAPGTASNYGYTF.

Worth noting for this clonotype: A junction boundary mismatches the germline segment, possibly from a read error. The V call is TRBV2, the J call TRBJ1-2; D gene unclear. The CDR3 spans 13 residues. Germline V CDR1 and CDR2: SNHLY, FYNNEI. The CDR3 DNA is TGTGCCAGTAGTGAAAGAGGGAGAGGAGGCTACACCTTC. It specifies CASSERGRGGYTF.

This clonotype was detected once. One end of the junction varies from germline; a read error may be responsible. Written as DNA, the CDR3 is TGTGCCAACAGCGCCAGGTTAATCTCCTACAATGAGCAGTTCTTC. This codes for CANSARLISYNEQFF. V is TRBV7-2 and J is TRBJ2-1; D gene unclear. Germline loops: CDR1 SGHTA, CDR2 FQGNSA. The CDR3 is 15 amino acids.

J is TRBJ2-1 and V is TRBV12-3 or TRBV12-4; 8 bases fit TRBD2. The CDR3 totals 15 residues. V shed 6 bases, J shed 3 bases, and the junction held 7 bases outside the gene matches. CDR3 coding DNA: TGTGCCAGCAGCTCCGGGGGGGCCGGCTACAATGAGCAGTTCTTC. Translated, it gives CASSSGGAGYNEQFF.

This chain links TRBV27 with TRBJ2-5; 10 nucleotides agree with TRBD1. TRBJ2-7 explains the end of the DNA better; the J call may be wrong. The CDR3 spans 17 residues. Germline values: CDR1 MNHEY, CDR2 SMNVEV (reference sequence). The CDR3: CASSLSRTGGYGYEQYF. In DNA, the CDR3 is TGTGCCAGCAGTTTATCTAGGACAGGGGGATATGGCTACGAGCAGTACTTC.

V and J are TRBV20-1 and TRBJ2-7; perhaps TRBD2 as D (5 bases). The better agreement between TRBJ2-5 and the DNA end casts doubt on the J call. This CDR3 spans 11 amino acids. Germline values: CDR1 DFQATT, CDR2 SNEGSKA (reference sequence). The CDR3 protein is CSLSSLGTQYF. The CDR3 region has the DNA TGCAGCCTTTCTAGCTTGGGGACCCAGTACTTC.

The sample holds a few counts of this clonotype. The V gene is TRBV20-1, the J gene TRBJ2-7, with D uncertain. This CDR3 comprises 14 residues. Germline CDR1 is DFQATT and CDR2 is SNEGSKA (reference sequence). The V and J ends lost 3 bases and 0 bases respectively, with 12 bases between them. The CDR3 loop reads CSARKAGSSYEQYF. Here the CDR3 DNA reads TGCAGTGCTAGGAAGGCCGGCAGCTCCTACGAGCAGTACTTC.

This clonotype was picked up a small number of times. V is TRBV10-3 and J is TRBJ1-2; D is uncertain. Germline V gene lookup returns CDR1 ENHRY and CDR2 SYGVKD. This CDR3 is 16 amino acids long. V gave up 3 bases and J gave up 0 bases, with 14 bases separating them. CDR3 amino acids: CAISDIRAETNYGYTF. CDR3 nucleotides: TGTGCCATCAGTGACATAAGGGCAGAGACTAACTATGGCTACACCTTC.

In nucleotides, the CDR3 is TGTGCCAGCAGCCTACACACAGGGGGTGCTCAGCCCCAGCATTTT. Protein sequence: CASSLHTGGAQPQHF. The chain recombines TRBV28 with TRBJ1-5; 8 bases fit TRBD1. The CDR3 covers 15 residues. The V gene's germline CDR1 is MDHEN and CDR2 SYDVKM. Trimming cost V 6 bases and J 6 bases; bases outside gene matches: 10.

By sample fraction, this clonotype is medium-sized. The CDR3 sequence is CASSFGTGGSYEQYF. In DNA, the CDR3 is TGTGCCAGCAGTTTCGGGACAGGGGGCTCCTACGAGCAGTACTTC. The chain is built from TRBV6-5 and TRBJ2-7; 11 bases are shared with TRBD1. J lost 0 bases, V lost 4 bases, and 2 bases had no gene match. Germline-derived CDR1 and CDR2 are MNHEY and SVGAGI. The CDR3 covers 15 residues.

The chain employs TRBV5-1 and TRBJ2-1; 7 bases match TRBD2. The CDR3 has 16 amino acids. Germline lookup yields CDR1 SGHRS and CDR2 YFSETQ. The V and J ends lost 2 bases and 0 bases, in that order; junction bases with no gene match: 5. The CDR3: CASSFASGTSYNEQFF. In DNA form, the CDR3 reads TGCGCCAGCAGCTTCGCTAGCGGTACCTCCTACAATGAGCAGTTCTTC. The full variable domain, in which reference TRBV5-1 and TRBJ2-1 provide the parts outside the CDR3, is KAGVTQTPRYLIKTRGQQVTLSCSPISGHRSVSWYQQTPGQGLQFLFEYFSETQRNKGNFPGRFSGRQFSNSRSEMNVSTLELGDSALYLCASSFASGTSYNEQFFGPGTRLTVL.

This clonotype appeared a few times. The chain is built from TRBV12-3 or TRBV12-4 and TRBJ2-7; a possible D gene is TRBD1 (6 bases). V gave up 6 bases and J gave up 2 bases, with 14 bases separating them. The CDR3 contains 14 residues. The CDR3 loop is CASRLGQIPYEQYF. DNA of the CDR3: TGTGCCAGCAGACTAGGACAGATCCCCTACGAGCAGTACTTC.

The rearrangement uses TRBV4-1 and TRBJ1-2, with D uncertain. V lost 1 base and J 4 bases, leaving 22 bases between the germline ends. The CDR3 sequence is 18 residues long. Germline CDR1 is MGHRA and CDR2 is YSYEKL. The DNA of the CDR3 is TGCGCCAGCAGCCAAGGGGTCGGAGGCAGCTTCTCCTCCTATGGCTACACCTTC. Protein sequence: CASSQGVGGSFSSYGYTF.

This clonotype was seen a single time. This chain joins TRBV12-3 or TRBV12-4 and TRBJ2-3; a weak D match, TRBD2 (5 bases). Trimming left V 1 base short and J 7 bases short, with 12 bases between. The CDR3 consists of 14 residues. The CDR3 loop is CASSLGANGNTQYF. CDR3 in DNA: TGTGCCAGCAGTTTAGGGGCAAACGGGAATACGCAGTATTTT.

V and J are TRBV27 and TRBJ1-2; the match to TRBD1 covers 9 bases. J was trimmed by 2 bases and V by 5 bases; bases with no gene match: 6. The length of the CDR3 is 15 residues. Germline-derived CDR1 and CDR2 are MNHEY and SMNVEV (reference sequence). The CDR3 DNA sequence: TGTGCCAGCAGTCCACGGACAGGGGTAAACTATGGCTACACCTTC. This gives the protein CASSPRTGVNYGYTF.

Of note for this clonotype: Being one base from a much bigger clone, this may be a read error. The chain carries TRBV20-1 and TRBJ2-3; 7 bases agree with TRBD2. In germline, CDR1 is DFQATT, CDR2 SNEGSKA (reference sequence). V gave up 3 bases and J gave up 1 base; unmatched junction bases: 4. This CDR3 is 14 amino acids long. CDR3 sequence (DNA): TGCAGTGCTAGGGGACTAACGGGCACAGATACGCAGTATTTT. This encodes CSARGLTGTDTQYF.

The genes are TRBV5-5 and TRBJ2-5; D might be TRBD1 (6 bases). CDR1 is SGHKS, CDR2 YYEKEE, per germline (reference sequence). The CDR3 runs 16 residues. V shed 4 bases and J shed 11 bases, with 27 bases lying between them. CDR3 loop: CASSPPRAGEIDEQYF. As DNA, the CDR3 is TGTGCCAGCAGCCCCCCTCGGGCAGGGGAAATTGATGAGCAGTACTTC.

CDR3 nucleotides: TGTGCCAGCAGCCGACTGAGCGGGAGGGCAGATACGCAGTATTTT. Amino acid sequence: CASSRLSGRADTQYF. The chain carries TRBV7-3 and TRBJ2-3, with TRBD2 matching over 10 bases. Per germline, CDR1 SGHTA and CDR2 FQGTGA. V shed 5 bases, J shed 4 bases, and the junction held 6 bases outside the gene matches. The CDR3 has 15 residues.

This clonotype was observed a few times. The CDR3 sequence is CASSSWAAPLAKNIQYF. CDR3 nucleotide sequence: TGTGCCAGCAGCTCGTGGGCAGCACCCTTAGCCAAAAACATTCAGTACTTC. V is TRBV6-2 or TRBV6-3 and J is TRBJ2-4; D ambiguous. V was shortened by 6 bases and J by 0 bases, with 18 bases between the two germline ends. From germline, CDR1 is MNHEY and CDR2 SVGEGT. This CDR3 comprises 17 residues.

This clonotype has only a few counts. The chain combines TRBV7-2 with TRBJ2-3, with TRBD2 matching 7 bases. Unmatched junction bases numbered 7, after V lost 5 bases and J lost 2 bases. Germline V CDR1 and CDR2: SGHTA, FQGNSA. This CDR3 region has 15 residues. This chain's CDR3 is CASSLWSGTTDTQYF. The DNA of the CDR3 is TGTGCCAGCAGCCTTTGGAGCGGGACCACAGATACGCAGTATTTT.

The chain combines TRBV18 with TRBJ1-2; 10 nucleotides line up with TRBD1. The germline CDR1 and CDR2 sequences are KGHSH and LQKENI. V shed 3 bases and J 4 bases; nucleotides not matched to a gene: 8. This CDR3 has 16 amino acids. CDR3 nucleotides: TGTGCCAGCTCACCTTGGACAGGGGGTGACGGCTATGGCTACACCTTC. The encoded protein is CASSPWTGGDGYGYTF.

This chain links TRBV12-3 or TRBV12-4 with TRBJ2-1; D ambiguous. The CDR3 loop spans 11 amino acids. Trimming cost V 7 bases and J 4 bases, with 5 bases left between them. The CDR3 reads CASTYYNEQFF. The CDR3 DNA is TGTGCCAGCACCTATTACAATGAGCAGTTCTTC.

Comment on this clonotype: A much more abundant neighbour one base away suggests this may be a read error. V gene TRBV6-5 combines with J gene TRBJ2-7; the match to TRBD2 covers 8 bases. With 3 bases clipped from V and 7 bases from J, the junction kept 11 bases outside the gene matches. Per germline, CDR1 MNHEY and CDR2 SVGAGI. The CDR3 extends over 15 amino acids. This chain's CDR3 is CASSYSGTSYNEQYF. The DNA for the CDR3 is TGTGCCAGCAGTTATAGCGGGACTTCATACAATGAGCAGTACTTC.

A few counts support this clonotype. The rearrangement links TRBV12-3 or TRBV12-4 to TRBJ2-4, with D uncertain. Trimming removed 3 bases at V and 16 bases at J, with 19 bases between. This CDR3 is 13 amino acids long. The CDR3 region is CASSFPEAFQPYF. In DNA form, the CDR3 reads TGTGCCAGCAGTTTCCCCGAGGCTTTCCAACCTTACTTC.

The CDR3 reads CASSGSNGAEANVLTF. CDR3 sequence (DNA): TGCGCCAGCAGTGGTTCGAACGGGGCCGAGGCCAACGTCCTGACTTTC. V is TRBV10-2 and J is TRBJ2-6; D may be TRBD1 or TRBD2 (5 bases each). Germline CDR1 and CDR2: WSHSY and SAAADI. This CDR3 is built from 16 residues. V was clipped by 4 bases and J by 6 bases, with 16 bases between them.

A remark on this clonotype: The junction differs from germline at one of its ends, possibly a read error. The CDR3 DNA reads TGTGCCAGCAGTTACTCGAGAGGGACAGGGCCACCTAAATATGACAAACTGTTTTTT. Residues: CASSYSRGTGPPKYDKLFF. This chain links TRBV6-5 with TRBJ1-4, with TRBD1 matching 9 bases. Germline lookup yields CDR1 MNHEY and CDR2 SVGAGI. This CDR3 has 19 residues.

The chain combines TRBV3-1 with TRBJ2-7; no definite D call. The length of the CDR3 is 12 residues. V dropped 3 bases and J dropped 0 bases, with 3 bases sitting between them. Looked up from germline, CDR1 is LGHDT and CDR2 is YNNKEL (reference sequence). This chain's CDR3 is CASSQRSYEQYF. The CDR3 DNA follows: TGTGCCAGCAGCCAGCGCTCCTACGAGCAGTACTTC.

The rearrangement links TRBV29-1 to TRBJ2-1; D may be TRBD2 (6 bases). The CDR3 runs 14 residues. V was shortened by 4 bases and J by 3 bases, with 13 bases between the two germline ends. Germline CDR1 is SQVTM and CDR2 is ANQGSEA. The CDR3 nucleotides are TGCAGCGTTGGTACGCTAGCGAACTACAATGAGCAGTTCTTC. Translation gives CSVGTLANYNEQFF.

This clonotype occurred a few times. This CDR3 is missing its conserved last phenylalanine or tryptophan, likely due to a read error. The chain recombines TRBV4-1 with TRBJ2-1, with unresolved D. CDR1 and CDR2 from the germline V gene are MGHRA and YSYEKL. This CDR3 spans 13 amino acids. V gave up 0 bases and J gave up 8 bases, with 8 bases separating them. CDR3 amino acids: CASSQDPSDEQFC. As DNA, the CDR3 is TGCGCCAGCAGCCAAGATCCGTCGGATGAGCAGTTCTGC.

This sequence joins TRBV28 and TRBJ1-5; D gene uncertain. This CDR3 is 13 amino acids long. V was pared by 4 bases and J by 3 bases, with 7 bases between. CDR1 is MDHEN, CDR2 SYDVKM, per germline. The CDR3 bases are TGTGCCAGCAGTTGGGCCCTCAATCAGCCCCAGCATTTT. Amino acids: CASSWALNQPQHF.

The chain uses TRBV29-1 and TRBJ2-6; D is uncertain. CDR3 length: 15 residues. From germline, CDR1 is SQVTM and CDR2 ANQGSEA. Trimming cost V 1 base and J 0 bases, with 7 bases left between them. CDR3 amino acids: CSVEVLGSGANVLTF. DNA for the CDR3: TGCAGCGTTGAAGTTCTGGGCTCTGGGGCCAACGTCCTGACTTTC.

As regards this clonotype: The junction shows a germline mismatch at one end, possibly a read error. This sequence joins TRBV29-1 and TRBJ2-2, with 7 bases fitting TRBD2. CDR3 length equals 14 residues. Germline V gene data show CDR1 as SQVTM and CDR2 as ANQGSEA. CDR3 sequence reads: CSVKTGGVTGERFF. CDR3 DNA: TGCAGCGTGAAGACGGGGGGAGTCACCGGGGAGCGGTTTTTT.